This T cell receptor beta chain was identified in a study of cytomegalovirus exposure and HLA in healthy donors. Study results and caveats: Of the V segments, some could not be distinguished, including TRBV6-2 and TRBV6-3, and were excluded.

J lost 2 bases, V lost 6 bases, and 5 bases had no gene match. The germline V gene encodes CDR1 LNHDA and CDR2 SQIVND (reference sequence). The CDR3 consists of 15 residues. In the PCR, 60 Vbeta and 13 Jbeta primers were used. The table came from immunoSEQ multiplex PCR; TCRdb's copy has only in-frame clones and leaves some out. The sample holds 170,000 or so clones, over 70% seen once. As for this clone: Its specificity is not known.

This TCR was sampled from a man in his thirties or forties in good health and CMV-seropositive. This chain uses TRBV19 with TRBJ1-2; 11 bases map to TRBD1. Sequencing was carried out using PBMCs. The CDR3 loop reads CASRPRTGGNYGYTF. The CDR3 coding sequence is TGTGCCAGTAGACCACGGACAGGGGGCAACTATGGCTACACCTTC.